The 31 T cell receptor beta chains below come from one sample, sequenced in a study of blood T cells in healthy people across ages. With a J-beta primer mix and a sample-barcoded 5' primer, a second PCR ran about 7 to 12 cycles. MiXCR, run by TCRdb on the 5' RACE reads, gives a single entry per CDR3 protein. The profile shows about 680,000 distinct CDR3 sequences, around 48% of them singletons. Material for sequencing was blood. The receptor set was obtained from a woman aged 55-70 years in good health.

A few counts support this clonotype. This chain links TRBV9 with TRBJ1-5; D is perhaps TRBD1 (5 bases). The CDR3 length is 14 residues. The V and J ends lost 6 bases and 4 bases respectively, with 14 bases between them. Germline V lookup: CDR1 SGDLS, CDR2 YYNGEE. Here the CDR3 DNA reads TGTGCCAGCAACCTAGAAGGGGATAATCAGCCCCAGCATTTT. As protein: CASNLEGDNQPQHF.

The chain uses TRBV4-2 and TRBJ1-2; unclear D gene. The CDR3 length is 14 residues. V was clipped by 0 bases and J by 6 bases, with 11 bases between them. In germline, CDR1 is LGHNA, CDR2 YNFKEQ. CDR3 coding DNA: TGTGCCAGCAGCCAAGATGCGGGGAAGGATGGCTACACCTTC. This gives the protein CASSQDAGKDGYTF.

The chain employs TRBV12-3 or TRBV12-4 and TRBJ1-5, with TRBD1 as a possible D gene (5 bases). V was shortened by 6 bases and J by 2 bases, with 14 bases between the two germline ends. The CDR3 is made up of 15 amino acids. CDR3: CASSFGGVGNQPQHF. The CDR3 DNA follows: TGTGCCAGCAGCTTTGGGGGAGTGGGCAATCAGCCCCAGCATTTT.

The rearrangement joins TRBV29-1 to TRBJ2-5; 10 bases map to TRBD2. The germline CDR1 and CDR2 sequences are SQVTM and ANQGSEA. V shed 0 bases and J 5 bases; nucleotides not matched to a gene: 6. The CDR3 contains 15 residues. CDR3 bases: TGCAGCGTTGAAGAGCTAGCGGGAGTTCGGGAGACCCAGTACTTC. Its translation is CSVEELAGVRETQYF.

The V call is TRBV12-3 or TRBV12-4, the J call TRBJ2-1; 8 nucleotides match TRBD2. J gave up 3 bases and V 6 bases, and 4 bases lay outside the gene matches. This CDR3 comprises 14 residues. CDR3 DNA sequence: TGTGCCAGCAGAGTAACTAGCGGCTACAATGAGCAGTTCTTC. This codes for CASRVTSGYNEQFF.

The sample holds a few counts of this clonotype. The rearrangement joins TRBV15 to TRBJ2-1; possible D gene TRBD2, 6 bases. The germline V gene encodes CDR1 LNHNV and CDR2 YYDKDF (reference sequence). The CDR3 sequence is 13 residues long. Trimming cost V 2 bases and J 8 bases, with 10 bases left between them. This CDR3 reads CATSRYGTYEQFF. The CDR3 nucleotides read TGTGCCACCAGCAGATACGGGACTTATGAGCAGTTCTTC.

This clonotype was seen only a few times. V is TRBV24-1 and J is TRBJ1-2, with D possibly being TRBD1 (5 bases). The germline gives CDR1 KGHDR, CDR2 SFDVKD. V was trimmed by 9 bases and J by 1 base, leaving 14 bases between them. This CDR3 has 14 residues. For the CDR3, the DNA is TGTGCCACCCAATCGCAGGGTGGTAACTATGGCTACACCTTC. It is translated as CATQSQGGNYGYTF.

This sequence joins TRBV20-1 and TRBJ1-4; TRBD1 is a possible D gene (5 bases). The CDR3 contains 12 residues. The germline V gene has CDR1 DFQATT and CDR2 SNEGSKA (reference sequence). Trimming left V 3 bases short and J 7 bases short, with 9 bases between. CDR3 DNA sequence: TGCAGTGCTAGGGCAGGGCCTGAAAAACTGTTTTTT. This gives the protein CSARAGPEKLFF.

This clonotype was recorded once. The CDR3 DNA reads as TGTGCCAGCATCGAGACAGGCACCCTCTCCTACGAGCAGTACTTC. This codes for CASIETGTLSYEQYF. The chain couples TRBV6-5 to TRBJ2-7; D possibly corresponds to TRBD1 (6 bases). V lost 7 bases to trimming and J lost 0 bases, with 16 bases between them. Germline V gene sequence: CDR1 MNHEY, CDR2 SVGAGI. The CDR3 totals 15 residues.

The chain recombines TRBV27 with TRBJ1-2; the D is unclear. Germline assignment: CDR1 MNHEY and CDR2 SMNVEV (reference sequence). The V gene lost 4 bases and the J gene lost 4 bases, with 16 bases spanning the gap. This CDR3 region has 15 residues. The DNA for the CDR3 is TGTGCCAGCAGTTCCCTTGGAGGACTAGGCTATGGCTACACCTTC. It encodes CASSSLGGLGYGYTF.

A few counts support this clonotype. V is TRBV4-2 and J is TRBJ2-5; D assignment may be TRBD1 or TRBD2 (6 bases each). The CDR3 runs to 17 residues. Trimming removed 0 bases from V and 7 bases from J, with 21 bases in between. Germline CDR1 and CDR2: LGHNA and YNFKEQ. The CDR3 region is CASSQERRGTPIGTQYF. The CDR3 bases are TGTGCCAGCAGCCAAGAAAGGAGGGGGACTCCCATAGGGACCCAGTACTTC.

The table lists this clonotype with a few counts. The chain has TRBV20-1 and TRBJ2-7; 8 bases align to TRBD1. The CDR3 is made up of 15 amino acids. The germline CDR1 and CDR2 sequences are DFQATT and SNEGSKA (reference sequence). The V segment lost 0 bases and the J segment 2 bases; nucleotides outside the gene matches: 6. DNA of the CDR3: TGCAGTGCTAGAGATACAGGGGGTCCGGCCTACGAGCAGTACTTC. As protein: CSARDTGGPAYEQYF.

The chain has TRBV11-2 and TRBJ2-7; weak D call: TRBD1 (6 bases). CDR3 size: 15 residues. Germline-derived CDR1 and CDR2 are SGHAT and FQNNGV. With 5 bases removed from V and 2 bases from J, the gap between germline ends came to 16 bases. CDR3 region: CASSQNRALPYEQYF. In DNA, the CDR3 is TGTGCCAGCAGCCAGAACAGGGCATTGCCCTACGAGCAGTACTTC.

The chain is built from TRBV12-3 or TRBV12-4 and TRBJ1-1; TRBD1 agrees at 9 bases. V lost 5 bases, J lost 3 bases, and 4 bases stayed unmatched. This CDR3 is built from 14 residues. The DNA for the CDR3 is TGTGCCAGCAGTCCTCGGGACAGGGACACTGAAGCTTTCTTT. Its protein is CASSPRDRDTEAFF.

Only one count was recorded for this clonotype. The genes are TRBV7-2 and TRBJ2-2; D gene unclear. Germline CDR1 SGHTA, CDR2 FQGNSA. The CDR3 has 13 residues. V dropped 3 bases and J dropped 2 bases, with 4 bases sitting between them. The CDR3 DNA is TGTGCCAGCAGCTTCCTAAACACCGGGGAGCTGTTTTTT. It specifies CASSFLNTGELFF.

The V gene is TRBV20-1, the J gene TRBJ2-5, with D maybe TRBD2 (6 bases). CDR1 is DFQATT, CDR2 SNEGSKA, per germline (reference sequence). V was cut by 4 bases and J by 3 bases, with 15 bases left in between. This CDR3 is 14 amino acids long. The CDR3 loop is CSATIWDSEETQYF. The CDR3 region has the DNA TGCAGTGCTACCATCTGGGACTCGGAAGAGACCCAGTACTTC.

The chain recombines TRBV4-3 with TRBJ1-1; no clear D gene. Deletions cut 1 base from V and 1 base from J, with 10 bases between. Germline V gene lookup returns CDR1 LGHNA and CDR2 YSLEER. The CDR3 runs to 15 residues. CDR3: CASSQGRQRNTEAFF. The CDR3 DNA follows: TGCGCCAGCAGCCAAGGGCGGCAGAGGAACACTGAAGCTTTCTTT.

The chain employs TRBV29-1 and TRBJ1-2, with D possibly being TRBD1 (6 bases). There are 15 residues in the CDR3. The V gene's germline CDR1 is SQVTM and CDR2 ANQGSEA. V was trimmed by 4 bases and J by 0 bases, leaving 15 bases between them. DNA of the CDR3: TGCAGCGTTGCGTCAAACAGGGTCTCTAACTATGGCTACACCTTC. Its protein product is CSVASNRVSNYGYTF.

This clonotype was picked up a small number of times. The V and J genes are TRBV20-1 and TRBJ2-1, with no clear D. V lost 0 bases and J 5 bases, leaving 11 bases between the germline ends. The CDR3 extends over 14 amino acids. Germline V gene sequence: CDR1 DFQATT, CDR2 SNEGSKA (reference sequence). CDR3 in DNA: TGCAGTGCTAGAGATGTGGCACTCGACAATGAGCAGTTCTTC. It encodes CSARDVALDNEQFF.

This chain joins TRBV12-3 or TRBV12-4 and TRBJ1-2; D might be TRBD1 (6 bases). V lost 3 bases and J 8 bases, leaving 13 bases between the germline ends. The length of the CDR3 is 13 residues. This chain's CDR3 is CASSFRGGAGYTF. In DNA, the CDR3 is TGTGCCAGCAGTTTTAGGGGGGGAGCGGGCTACACCTTC.

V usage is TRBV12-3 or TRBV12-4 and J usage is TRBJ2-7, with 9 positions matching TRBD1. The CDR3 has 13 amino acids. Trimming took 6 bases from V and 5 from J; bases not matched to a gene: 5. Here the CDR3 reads CASREQGADEQYF. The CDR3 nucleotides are TGTGCCAGCAGGGAACAGGGGGCGGACGAGCAGTACTTC.

CDR3 in amino acids: CASSPSDRDQYNEQFF. CDR3 nucleotides: TGTGCCAGCAGCCCATCGGACAGGGACCAATACAATGAGCAGTTCTTC. The chain is built from TRBV7-2 and TRBJ2-1; 8 nucleotides align to TRBD1. This CDR3 is built from 16 residues. CDR1 SGHTA and CDR2 FQGNSA come from the germline V gene. Trimming at V came to 5 bases and at J to 4 bases, leaving 10 bases not matched to a gene.

In nucleotides, the CDR3 is TGTGCCAGCAGTTTATCTCCGGGGGCCTACGAGCAGTACTTC. Translated: CASSLSPGAYEQYF. The V and J genes are TRBV27 and TRBJ2-4; tentatively, D is TRBD2 (6 bases). TRBJ2-7 explains the end of the DNA better; the J call may be wrong. Germline lookup yields CDR1 MNHEY and CDR2 SMNVEV (reference sequence). The CDR3 sequence is 14 residues long.

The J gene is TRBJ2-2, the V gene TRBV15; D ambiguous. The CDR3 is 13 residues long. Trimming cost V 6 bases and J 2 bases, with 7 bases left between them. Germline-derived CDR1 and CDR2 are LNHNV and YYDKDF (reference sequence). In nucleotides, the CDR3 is TGTGCCACCAGACCGGGTAACACCGGGGAGCTGTTTTTT. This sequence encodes CATRPGNTGELFF. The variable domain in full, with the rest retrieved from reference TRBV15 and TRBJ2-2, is DAMVIQNPRYQVTQFGKPVTLSCSQTLNHNVMYWYQQKSSQAPKLLFHYYDKDFNNEADTPDNFQSRRPNTSFCFLDIRSPGLGDTAMYLCATRPGNTGELFFGEGSRLTVL.

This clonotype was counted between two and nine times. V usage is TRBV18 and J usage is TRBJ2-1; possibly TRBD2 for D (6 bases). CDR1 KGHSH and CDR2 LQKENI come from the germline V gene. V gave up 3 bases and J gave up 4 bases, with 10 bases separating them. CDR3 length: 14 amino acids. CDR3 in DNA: TGTGCCAGCTCACCGGCGGGACGGTACAATGAGCAGTTCTTC. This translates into CASSPAGRYNEQFF. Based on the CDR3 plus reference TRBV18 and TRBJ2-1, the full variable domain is NAGVMQNPRHLVRRRGQEARLRCSPMKGHSHVYWYRQLPEEGLKFMVYLQKENIIDESGMPKERFSAEFPKEGPSILRIQQVVRGDSAAYFCASSPAGRYNEQFFGPGTRLTVL.

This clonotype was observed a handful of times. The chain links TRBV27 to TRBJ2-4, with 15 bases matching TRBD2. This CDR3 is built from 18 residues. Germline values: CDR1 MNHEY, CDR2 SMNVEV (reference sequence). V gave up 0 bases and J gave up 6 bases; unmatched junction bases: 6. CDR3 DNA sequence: TGTGCCAGCAGTTTATCCACATGGACTAGCGGGGGGGGAAACATTCAGTACTTC. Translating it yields CASSLSTWTSGGGNIQYF.

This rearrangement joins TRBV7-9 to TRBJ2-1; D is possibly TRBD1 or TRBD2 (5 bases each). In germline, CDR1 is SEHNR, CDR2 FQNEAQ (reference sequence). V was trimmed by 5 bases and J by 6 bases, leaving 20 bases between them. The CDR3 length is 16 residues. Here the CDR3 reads CASSVQPWGTFNEQFF. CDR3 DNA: TGTGCCAGCAGCGTACAGCCATGGGGGACCTTCAATGAGCAGTTCTTC. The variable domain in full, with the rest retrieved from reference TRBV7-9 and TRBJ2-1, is DTGVSQNPRHKITKRGQNVTFRCDPISEHNRLYWYRQTLGQGPEFLTYFQNEAQLEKSRLLSDRFSAERPKGSFSTLEIQRTEQGDSAMYLCASSVQPWGTFNEQFFGPGTRLTVL.

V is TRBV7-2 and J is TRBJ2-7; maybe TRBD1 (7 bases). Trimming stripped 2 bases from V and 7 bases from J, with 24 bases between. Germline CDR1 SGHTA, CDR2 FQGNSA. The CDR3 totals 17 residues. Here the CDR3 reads CASSLRGGGSFYNEQYF. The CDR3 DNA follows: TGTGCCAGCAGCTTAAGAGGAGGGGGCTCCTTCTACAATGAGCAGTACTTC.

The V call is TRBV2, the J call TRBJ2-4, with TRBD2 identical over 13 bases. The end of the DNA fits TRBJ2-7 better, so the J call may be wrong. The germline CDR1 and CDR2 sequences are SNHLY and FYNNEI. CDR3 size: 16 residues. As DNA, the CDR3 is TGTGCCAGCGATACCGGGACTAGCGGGATCAACGACGAGCAGTACTTC. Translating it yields CASDTGTSGINDEQYF.

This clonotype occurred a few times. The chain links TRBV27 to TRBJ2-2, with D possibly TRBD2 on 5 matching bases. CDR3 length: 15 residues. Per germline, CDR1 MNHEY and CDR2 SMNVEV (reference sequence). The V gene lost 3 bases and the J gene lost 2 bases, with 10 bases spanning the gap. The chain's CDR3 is CASSFSTGNTGELFF. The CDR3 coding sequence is TGTGCCAGCAGTTTTTCTACGGGAAACACCGGGGAGCTGTTTTTT.

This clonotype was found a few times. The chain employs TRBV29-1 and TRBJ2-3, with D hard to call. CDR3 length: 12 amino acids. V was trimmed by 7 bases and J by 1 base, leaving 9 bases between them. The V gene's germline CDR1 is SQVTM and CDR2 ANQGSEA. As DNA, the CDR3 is TGCAGCGCTACATATGGCACAGATACGCAGTATTTT. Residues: CSATYGTDTQYF.